The T cell receptor beta chain described here comes from a study of blood T cell repertoires in COVID-19. V lost 5 bases to trimming and J lost 0 bases; unmatched junction nucleotides: 5. This CDR3 is built from 15 residues. Germline CDR1 is LNHDA and CDR2 is SQIVND (reference sequence). The method was immunoSEQ multiplex PCR; TCRdb's version includes in-frame clones alone and lacks a portion of them. The data show over 400,000 clones, with approximately 83% seen just once and about 3% held by the top ten. The V gene is TRBV19, the J gene TRBJ1-2; 8 bases map to TRBD1. This clonotype was sampled from a human donor in a cohort sampled during active COVID-19. Material for sequencing was peripheral blood. The CDR3 spells CASSPLDRANYGYTF. CDR3 nucleotides: TGTGCCAGTAGTCCCTTGGACAGGGCTAACTATGGCTACACCTTC.